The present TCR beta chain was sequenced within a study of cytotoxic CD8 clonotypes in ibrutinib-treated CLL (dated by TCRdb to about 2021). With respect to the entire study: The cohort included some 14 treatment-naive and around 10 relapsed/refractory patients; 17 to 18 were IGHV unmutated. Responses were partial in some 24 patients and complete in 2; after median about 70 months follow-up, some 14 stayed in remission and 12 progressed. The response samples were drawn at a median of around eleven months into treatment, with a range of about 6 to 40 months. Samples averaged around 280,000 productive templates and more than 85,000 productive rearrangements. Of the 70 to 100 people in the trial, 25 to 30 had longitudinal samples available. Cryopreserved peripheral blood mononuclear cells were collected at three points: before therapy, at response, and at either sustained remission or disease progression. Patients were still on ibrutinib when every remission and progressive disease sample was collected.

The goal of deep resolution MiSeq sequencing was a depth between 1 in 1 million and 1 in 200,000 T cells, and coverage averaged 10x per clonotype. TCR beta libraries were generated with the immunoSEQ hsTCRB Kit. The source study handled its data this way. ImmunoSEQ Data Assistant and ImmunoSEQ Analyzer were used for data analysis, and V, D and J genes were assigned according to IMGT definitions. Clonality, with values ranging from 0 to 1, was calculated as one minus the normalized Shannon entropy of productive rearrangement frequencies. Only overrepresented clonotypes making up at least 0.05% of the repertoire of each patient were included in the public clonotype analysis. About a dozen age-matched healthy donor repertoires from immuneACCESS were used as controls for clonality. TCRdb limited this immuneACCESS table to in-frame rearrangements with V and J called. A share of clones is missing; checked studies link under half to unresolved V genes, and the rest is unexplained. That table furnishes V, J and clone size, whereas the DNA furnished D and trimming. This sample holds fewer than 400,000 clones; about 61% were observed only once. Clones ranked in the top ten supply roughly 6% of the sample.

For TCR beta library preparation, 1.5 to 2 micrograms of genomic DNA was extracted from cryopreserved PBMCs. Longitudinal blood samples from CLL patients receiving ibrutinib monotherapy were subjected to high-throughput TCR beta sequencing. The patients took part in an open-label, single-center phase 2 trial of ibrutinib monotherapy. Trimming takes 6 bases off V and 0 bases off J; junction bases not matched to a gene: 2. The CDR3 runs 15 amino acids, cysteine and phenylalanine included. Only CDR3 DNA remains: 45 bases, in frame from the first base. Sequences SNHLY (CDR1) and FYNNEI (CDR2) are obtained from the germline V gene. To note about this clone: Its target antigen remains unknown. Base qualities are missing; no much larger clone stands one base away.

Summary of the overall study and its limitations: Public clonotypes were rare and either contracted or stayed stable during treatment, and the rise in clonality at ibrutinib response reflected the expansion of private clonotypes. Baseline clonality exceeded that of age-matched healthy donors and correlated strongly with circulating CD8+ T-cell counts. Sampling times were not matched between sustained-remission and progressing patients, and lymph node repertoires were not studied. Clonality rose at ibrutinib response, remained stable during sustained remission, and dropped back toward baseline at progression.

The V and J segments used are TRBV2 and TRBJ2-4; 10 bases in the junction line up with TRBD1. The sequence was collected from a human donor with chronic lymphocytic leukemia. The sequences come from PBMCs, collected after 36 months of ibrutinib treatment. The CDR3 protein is CASRRDRGAKNIQYF. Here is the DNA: TGTGCCAGCAGGAGGGACAGGGGAGCCAAAAACATTCAGTACTTC.